Listed here are 26 T cell receptor beta chains from one sample, sequenced in a study of blood T cells in healthy people across ages. Through a sample-barcoded 5' primer and a J-beta primer mix, a second PCR was run for roughly 6 to 12 cycles. TCRdb processed the 5' RACE reads anew with MiXCR; each CDR3 protein has one entry. The sample lists about 1,000,000 distinct CDR3 sequences, under 45% occurring once. The sequenced sample consisted of blood. The receptors originated from a woman in her sixties in good health.

The rearrangement links TRBV15 to TRBJ1-4; TRBD1 aligns across 7 bases. Trimming removed 1 base from V and 8 bases from J; junction bases left unmatched: 7. Germline assignment: CDR1 LNHNV and CDR2 YYDKDF (reference sequence). The CDR3 runs to 15 residues. The CDR3 bases are TGTGCCACCAGCAGAGGACAGGGATTAAAAGAAAAACTGTTTTTT. As protein: CATSRGQGLKEKLFF.

The chain has TRBV29-1 and TRBJ1-2; perhaps TRBD1 as D (5 bases). There are 14 residues in the CDR3. Deletions cut 7 bases from V and 7 bases from J, with 22 bases between. Germline CDR1 and CDR2: SQVTM and ANQGSEA. CDR3 loop: CSGRSGATGGGYTF. For the CDR3, the DNA is TGCAGCGGACGGTCCGGGGCCACAGGTGGTGGCTACACCTTC.

The J gene is TRBJ2-5, the V gene TRBV7-9; 8 positions match TRBD2. Germline V CDR1 and CDR2: SEHNR, FQNEAQ (reference sequence). V shed 4 bases and J 2 bases; nucleotides not matched to a gene: 6. The CDR3 totals 15 residues. The CDR3, as DNA: TGTGCCAGCAGCTACCCAGGCGGGGGGCAAGAGACCCAGTACTTC. It codes for CASSYPGGGQETQYF.

This clonotype occurred a few times. V usage is TRBV6-1 and J usage is TRBJ2-4, with D possibly matching TRBD2 (7 bases). The germline V gene has CDR1 MNHNS and CDR2 SASEGT. CDR3 length: 14 residues. V was cut by 3 bases and J by 8 bases, with 14 bases left in between. CDR3 loop: CASSDRGGRDIQYF. The DNA for the CDR3 is TGTGCCAGCAGTGATAGGGGGGGTCGGGACATTCAGTACTTC.

This clonotype was seen a handful of times. The V and J genes are TRBV28 and TRBJ2-5; D might be TRBD1 (5 bases). Germline values: CDR1 MDHEN, CDR2 SYDVKM. The CDR3 covers 12 residues. V dropped 2 bases and J dropped 7 bases, with 8 bases sitting between them. The CDR3 loop is CASSLGGATQYF. The CDR3 DNA reads TGTGCCAGCAGTTTAGGTGGGGCGACCCAGTACTTC.

The gene calls are TRBV11-2 and TRBJ2-3; D is unclear. CDR1 SGHAT and CDR2 FQNNGV come from the germline V gene. The CDR3 is 15 amino acids. Trimming pared 5 bases from V and 1 base from J, leaving 13 bases between. Written as DNA, the CDR3 is TGTGCCAGCAGCGGAGTCCCCACACGCACAGATACGCAGTATTTT. Its protein is CASSGVPTRTDTQYF.

The CDR3 sequence is CASGRGSMNTGELFF. Here the CDR3 DNA reads TGTGCCAGCGGCCGCGGGTCCATGAACACCGGGGAGCTGTTTTTT. V is TRBV11-2 and J is TRBJ2-2, with D possibly being TRBD2 (5 bases). Germline CDR1 is SGHAT and CDR2 is FQNNGV. V lost 8 bases and J lost 1, with 14 bases in between. The CDR3 consists of 15 residues. The full variable domain, with the rest looked up from reference TRBV11-2 and TRBJ2-2, is EAGVAQSPRYKIIEKRQSVAFWCNPISGHATLYWYQQILGQGPKLLIQFQNNGVVDDSQLPKDRFSAERLKGVDSTLKIQPAKLEDSAVYLCASGRGSMNTGELFFGEGSRLTVL.

The chain combines TRBV11-2 with TRBJ2-3; perhaps D is TRBD1 or TRBD2 (6 bases each). Germline CDR1 and CDR2: SGHAT and FQNNGV. The CDR3 consists of 14 residues. Trimming shortened V by 5 bases and J by 7 bases, and 16 bases separated the two germline ends. CDR3 bases: TGTGCCAGCAGCCCGGAGGGGGGCGGTCATACGCAGTATTTT. Translating gives CASSPEGGGHTQYF.

The chain links TRBV14 to TRBJ2-1, with 9 bases matching TRBD2. With V trimmed by 0 bases and J by 5 bases, 5 bases remained unmatched. Germline V gene data show CDR1 as SGHDN and CDR2 as FVKESK. This CDR3 is 16 amino acids long. CDR3 loop: CASSQDLVAGDNEQFF. DNA of the CDR3: TGTGCCAGCAGCCAAGATCTGGTAGCGGGAGACAATGAGCAGTTCTTC.

There are a few counts of this clonotype. This sequence joins TRBV7-6 and TRBJ2-7; possible D gene TRBD1, 6 bases. This CDR3 spans 12 amino acids. Per germline, CDR1 SGHVS and CDR2 FNYEAQ. V gave up 5 bases and J gave up 6 bases, with 11 bases separating them. CDR3 nucleotide sequence: TGTGCCAGCAGCAAATCAGGGGTCGAGCAGTACTTC. Translation: CASSKSGVEQYF.

The chain couples TRBV5-6 to TRBJ2-1, with 8 bases that match TRBD2. The CDR3 runs to 14 residues. V gave up 5 bases and J gave up 13 bases; unmatched junction bases: 14. The germline V gene has CDR1 SGHDT and CDR2 YYEEEE. CDR3 region: CASSAGTSLGTQFF. CDR3 nucleotides: TGTGCCAGCAGTGCTGGGACTAGTCTTGGGACCCAGTTCTTC.

The genes are TRBV28 and TRBJ2-3; D tentatively reads TRBD1 or TRBD2 (5 bases each). The CDR3 runs to 14 residues. Germline V gene data show CDR1 as MDHEN and CDR2 as SYDVKM. Trimming removed 7 bases at V and 0 bases at J, with 11 bases between. CDR3 sequence: CASTPGPSTDTQYF. The CDR3 region has the DNA TGTGCCAGCACCCCGGGACCGAGCACAGATACGCAGTATTTT.

The chain uses TRBV11-2 and TRBJ2-7; no clear D gene. The germline V gene has CDR1 SGHAT and CDR2 FQNNGV. CDR3 length: 13 amino acids. The ends were cut back, 5 bases at V and 5 bases at J, with 13 bases in the middle. The chain's CDR3 is CASSHRDQHEQYF. Here the CDR3 DNA reads TGTGCCAGCAGCCACAGAGATCAGCACGAGCAGTACTTC.

This rearrangement joins TRBV6-5 to TRBJ2-7; perhaps TRBD1 as D (6 bases). Germline lookup yields CDR1 MNHEY and CDR2 SVGAGI. The CDR3 runs 13 residues. Trimming removed 6 bases from V and 2 bases from J, with 11 bases in between. CDR3 in amino acids: CASRQNRAYEQYF. For the CDR3, the DNA is TGTGCCAGCAGACAAAACAGGGCCTACGAGCAGTACTTC.

The sample holds many counts of this clonotype. The genes are TRBV7-9 and TRBJ2-7, with D perhaps TRBD1 or TRBD2 (5 bases each). This CDR3 region has 13 residues. Trimming left V 3 bases short and J 5 bases short, with 11 bases between. CDR1 and CDR2 from the germline V gene are SEHNR and FQNEAQ (reference sequence). In DNA form, the CDR3 reads TGTGCCAGCAGCTTCGGCAGGGACCACGAGCAGTACTTC. Protein sequence: CASSFGRDHEQYF.

A note on this clonotype: Germline and junction disagree at one end, which may indicate a read error. The chain carries TRBV9 and TRBJ2-1; TRBD2 matches at 8 bases. CDR1 is SGDLS and CDR2 is YYNGEE in the germline V gene. This CDR3 region has 15 residues. CDR3 residues: CASGVVAGSYNEQFF. The CDR3 DNA is TGTGCCAGCGGCGTCGTAGCGGGGTCCTACAATGAGCAGTTCTTC.

This clonotype was observed a handful of times. The chain has TRBV28 and TRBJ2-1; 7 nucleotides match TRBD2. The germline CDR1 and CDR2 sequences are MDHEN and SYDVKM. CDR3 length equals 15 residues. V lost 7 bases to trimming and J lost 6 bases; unmatched junction nucleotides: 12. In DNA form, the CDR3 reads TGTGCCAGCACTCGGGGGGTAGCGTCGGCCAATGAGCAGTTCTTC. Protein sequence: CASTRGVASANEQFF.

V gene TRBV20-1 combines with J gene TRBJ1-4; 7 bases agree with TRBD1. Germline trimming cut 6 bases from V and 7 bases from J; bases unmatched to any gene: 11. This CDR3 spans 14 amino acids. CDR1 is DFQATT, CDR2 SNEGSKA, per germline (reference sequence). The CDR3 here is CSARDRRISEKLFF. CDR3 DNA: TGCAGTGCGCGGGACAGACGAATTAGTGAAAAACTGTTTTTT.

The rearrangement uses TRBV24-1 and TRBJ2-3; D possibly corresponds to TRBD1 (5 bases). V was pared by 5 bases and J by 0 bases, with 8 bases between. Germline CDR1 KGHDR, CDR2 SFDVKD. The CDR3 runs to 14 residues. CDR3 coding DNA: TGTGCCACCAGTGTTGACAGCAGCACAGATACGCAGTATTTT. Its translation: CATSVDSSTDTQYF.

The CDR3 coding sequence is TGTGCCAGCAGCATGCTAGCGGGACTATACAATGAGCAGTTCTTC. This gives the protein CASSMLAGLYNEQFF. The rearrangement links TRBV7-2 to TRBJ2-1; 9 bases match TRBD2. Germline V CDR1 and CDR2: SGHTA, FQGNSA. V shed 5 bases, J shed 4 bases, and the junction held 6 bases outside the gene matches. This CDR3 spans 15 amino acids.

About this clonotype: One end of the junction is discordant with germline, which a read error may explain. The V gene is TRBV2, the J gene TRBJ1-6; no definite D call. Germline V lookup: CDR1 SNHLY, CDR2 FYNNEI. There are 11 residues in the CDR3. CDR3 loop: CASIGNSPPHF. The CDR3 coding sequence is TGTGCCAGCATCGGGAATTCACCCCCCCACTTT.

A few counts support this clonotype. The rearrangement uses TRBV20-1 and TRBJ2-3, with 11 bases that match TRBD2. This CDR3 has 17 residues. CDR1 is DFQATT, CDR2 SNEGSKA, per germline (reference sequence). The V gene end was trimmed by 0 bases and the J gene end by 0 bases; junction bases not matched to a gene: 5. CDR3 in amino acids: CSARDGGLAGSTDTQYF. The CDR3 region has the DNA TGCAGTGCTAGAGATGGCGGACTAGCGGGCAGCACAGATACGCAGTATTTT.

This clonotype has only a few counts. The V call is TRBV29-1, the J call TRBJ2-3; 7 nucleotides agree with TRBD2. The ends lost 5 bases at V and 6 bases at J; junction bases unmatched: 17. CDR3 length equals 16 residues. CDR1 and CDR2 (germline): SQVTM, ANQGSEA. CDR3 protein: CSVSPLPSGKVDTQYF. The CDR3, as DNA: TGCAGCGTTTCCCCCCTTCCGAGCGGGAAGGTCGATACGCAGTATTTT.

This clonotype has only a few counts. The chain joins TRBV7-9 to TRBJ2-7; 10 bases align to TRBD2. This CDR3 has 17 amino acids. Germline values: CDR1 SEHNR, CDR2 FQNEAQ (reference sequence). The ends lost 2 bases at V and 0 bases at J; junction bases unmatched: 7. The CDR3 DNA reads TGTGCCAGCAGCTTAAGGGGGGCTAGCGGGAGCTCCTACGAGCAGTACTTC. Protein: CASSLRGASGSSYEQYF.

The genes are TRBV6-1 and TRBJ2-1, with D possibly TRBD1 on 7 matching bases. The CDR3 loop spans 16 amino acids. In germline, CDR1 is MNHNS, CDR2 SASEGT. Trimming removed 10 bases from V and 5 bases from J, with 24 bases in between. DNA for the CDR3: TGTGCCAACACCCCTCGTCGGGGCAGGGGGGACAATGAGCAGTTCTTC. This gives the protein CANTPRRGRGDNEQFF.

The CDR3: CASSLGLAGGGMAKNIQYF. As DNA, the CDR3 is TGCGCCAGCAGCTTAGGACTAGCGGGAGGAGGGATGGCCAAAAACATTCAGTACTTC. The chain has TRBV5-1 and TRBJ2-4; 14 nucleotides match TRBD2. The ends lost 2 bases at V and 1 base at J; junction bases unmatched: 8. CDR3 size: 19 residues. Looked up from germline, CDR1 is SGHRS and CDR2 is YFSETQ.